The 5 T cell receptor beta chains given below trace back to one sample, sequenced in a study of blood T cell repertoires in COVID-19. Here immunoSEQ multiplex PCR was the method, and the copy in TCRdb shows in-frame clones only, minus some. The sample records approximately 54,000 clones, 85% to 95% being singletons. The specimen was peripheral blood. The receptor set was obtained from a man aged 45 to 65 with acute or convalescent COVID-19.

This CDR3 is CASSLPSGRYNEQFF. The DNA of the CDR3 is TGTGCCAGCAGCTTACCTAGCGGGAGATACAATGAGCAGTTCTTC. This rearrangement joins TRBV11-2 to TRBJ2-1; the match to TRBD2 covers 10 bases. Germline CDR1 reads SGHAT; CDR2 reads FQNNGV. This CDR3 has 15 amino acids. V lost 2 bases and J lost 4; bases outside the gene matches: 2.

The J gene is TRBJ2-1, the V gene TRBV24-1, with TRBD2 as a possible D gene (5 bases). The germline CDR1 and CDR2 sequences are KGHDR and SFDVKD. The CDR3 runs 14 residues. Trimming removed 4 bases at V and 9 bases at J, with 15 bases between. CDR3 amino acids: CATSDPPGKGEQFF. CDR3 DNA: TGTGCCACCAGTGACCCTCCGGGGAAGGGTGAGCAGTTCTTC.

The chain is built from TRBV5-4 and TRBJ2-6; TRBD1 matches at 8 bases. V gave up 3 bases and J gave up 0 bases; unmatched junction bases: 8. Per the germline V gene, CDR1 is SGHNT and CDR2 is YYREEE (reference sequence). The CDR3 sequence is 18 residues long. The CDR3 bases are TGTGCCAGCAGCTCCCTGGACAGGGATTTCTCTGGGGCCAACGTCCTGACTTTC. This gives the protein CASSSLDRDFSGANVLTF.

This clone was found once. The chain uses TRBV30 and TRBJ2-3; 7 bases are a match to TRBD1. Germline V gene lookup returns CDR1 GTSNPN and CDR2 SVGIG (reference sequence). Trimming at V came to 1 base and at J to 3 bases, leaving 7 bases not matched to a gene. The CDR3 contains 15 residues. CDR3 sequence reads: CAWSGTGVWTDTQYF. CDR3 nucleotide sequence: TGTGCCTGGAGTGGCACAGGGGTATGGACAGATACGCAGTATTTT.

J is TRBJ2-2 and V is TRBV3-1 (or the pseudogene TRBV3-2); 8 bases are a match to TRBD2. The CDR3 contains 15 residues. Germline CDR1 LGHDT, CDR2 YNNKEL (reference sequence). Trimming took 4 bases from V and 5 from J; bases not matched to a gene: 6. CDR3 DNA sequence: TGTGCCAGCAGCCTGGGGACTAGAAGGACCGGGGAGCTGTTTTTT. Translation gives CASSLGTRRTGELFF.